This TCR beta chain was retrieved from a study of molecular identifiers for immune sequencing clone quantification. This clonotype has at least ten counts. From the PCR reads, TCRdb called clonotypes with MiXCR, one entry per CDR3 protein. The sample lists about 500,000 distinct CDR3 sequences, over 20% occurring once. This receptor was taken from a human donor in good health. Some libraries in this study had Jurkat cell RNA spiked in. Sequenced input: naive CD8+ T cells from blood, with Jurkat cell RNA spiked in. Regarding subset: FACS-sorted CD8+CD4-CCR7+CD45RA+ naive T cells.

DNA of the CDR3: TGTGCCTGGAGTGCACCCCGACAGGGAAGTATAACTGAAGCTTTCTTT. This translates into CAWSAPRQGSITEAFF. The genes are TRBV30 and TRBJ1-1, with 7 bases identical to TRBD1. CDR3 length: 16 residues. Germline assignment: CDR1 GTSNPN and CDR2 SVGIG (reference sequence). V dropped 1 base and J dropped 5; count of bases not matched to a gene: 13. The variable domain in full, completed from reference TRBV30 and TRBJ1-1, reads SQTIHQWPATLVQPVGSPLSLECTVEGTSNPNLYWYRQAAGRGLQLLFYSVGIGQISSEVPQNLSASRPQDRQFILSSKKLLLSDSGFYLCAWSAPRQGSITEAFFGQGTRLTVV.